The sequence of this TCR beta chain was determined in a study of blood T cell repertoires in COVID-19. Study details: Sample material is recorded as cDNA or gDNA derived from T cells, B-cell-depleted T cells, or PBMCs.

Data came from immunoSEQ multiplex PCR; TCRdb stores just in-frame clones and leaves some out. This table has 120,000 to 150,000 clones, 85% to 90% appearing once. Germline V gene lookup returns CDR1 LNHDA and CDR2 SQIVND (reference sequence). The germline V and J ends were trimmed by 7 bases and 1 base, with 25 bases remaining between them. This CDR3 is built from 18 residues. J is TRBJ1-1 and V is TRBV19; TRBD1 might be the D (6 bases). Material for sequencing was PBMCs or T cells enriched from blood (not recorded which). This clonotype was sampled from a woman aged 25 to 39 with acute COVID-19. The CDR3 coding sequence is TGTGCCAGTAAGGACCAGCCCCCAGGGGATGCTCGGAACACTGAAGCTTTCTTT. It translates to CASKDQPPGDARNTEAFF. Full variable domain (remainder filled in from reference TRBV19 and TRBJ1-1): DGGITQSPKYLFRKEGQNVTLSCEQNLNHDAMYWYRQDPGQGLRLIYYSQIVNDFQKGDIAEGYSVSREKKESFPLTVTSAQKNPTAFYLCASKDQPPGDARNTEAFFGQGTRLTVV.